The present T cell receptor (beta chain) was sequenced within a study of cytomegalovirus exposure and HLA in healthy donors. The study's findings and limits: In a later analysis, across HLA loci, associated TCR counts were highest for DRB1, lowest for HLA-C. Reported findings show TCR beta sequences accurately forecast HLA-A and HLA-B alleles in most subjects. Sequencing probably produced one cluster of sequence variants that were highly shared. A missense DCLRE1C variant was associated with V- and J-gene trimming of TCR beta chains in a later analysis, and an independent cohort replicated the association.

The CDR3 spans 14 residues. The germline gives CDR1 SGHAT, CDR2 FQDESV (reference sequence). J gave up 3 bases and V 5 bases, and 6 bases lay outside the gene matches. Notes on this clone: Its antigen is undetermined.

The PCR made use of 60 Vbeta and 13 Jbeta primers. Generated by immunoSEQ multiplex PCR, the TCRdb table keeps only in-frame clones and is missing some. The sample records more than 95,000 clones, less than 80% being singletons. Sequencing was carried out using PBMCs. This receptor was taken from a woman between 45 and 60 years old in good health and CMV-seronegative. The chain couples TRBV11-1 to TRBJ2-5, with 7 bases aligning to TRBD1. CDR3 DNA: TGTGCCAGCAGCGACGGGACAGTAGAAGAGACCCAGTACTTC. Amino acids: CASSDGTVEETQYF.